These 23 T cell receptor beta chains came from one sample sequenced in a study of beta chain features in type 1 diabetes. cDNA synthesis used the whole RNA isolate, giving expressed TCRB sequences. Clones were sequenced by immunoSEQ multiplex PCR, and TCRdb holds only the in-frame ones, with some missing. The table includes around 400,000 clones, over 12% detected once. The sample was naive CD4+ T cells from blood. Every receptor here comes from a woman aged 18-29 years in good health.

The rearrangement uses TRBV29-1 and TRBJ2-5, with D possibly TRBD1 on 6 matching bases. This CDR3 contains 13 residues. Trimming shortened V by 4 bases and J by 5 bases, and 14 bases separated the two germline ends. Germline V gene lookup returns CDR1 SQVTM and CDR2 ANQGSEA. CDR3 in amino acids: CSVVTGLAETQYF. CDR3 nucleotide sequence: TGCAGCGTTGTTACAGGGTTAGCGGAGACCCAGTACTTC.

The V and J genes are TRBV7-9 and TRBJ2-1; 12 positions agree with TRBD2. The CDR3 is 13 amino acids. Germline V lookup: CDR1 SEHNR, CDR2 FQNEAQ (reference sequence). After removal of 2 bases from V and 15 bases from J, the junction contained 5 bases not matched to a gene. CDR3 coding DNA: TGTGCCAGCAGCTTACTAGCGGGAGGGCCAAGGTTCTTC. Protein product: CASSLLAGGPRFF.

The chain has TRBV19 and TRBJ2-2; the match to TRBD1 covers 7 bases. Germline trimming cut 3 bases from V and 1 base from J; bases unmatched to any gene: 2. Germline CDR1 and CDR2: LNHDA and SQIVND (reference sequence). The CDR3 runs to 15 residues. The CDR3 protein is CASSIYRGNTGELFF. CDR3 nucleotides: TGTGCCAGTAGTATCTACAGGGGGAACACCGGGGAGCTGTTTTTT.

In its sample, this clone was seen a few times. This specimen includes other DNA sequences encoding the same CDR3. The J gene is TRBJ2-1, the V gene TRBV30; D not certain. The CDR3 is made up of 14 amino acids. V was trimmed by 1 base and J by 0 bases, leaving 7 bases between them. The V gene's germline CDR1 is GTSNPN and CDR2 SVGIG (reference sequence). Written as DNA, the CDR3 is TGTGCCTGGAGTGGTGGGCACTCCTACAATGAGCAGTTCTTC. It encodes CAWSGGHSYNEQFF.

The CDR3 region is CASREGLAGGSEQFF. As DNA, the CDR3 is TGTGCCAGCAGAGAAGGACTAGCGGGAGGGAGTGAGCAGTTCTTC. The chain joins TRBV6-6 to TRBJ2-1, with TRBD2 matching over 15 bases. CDR1 MNHNY and CDR2 SVGAGI come from the germline V gene (reference sequence). This CDR3 is built from 15 residues. J was trimmed by 9 bases and V by 6 bases; bases with no gene match: 6.

The chain employs TRBV28 and TRBJ2-7, with D possibly matching TRBD2 (6 bases). With 7 bases removed from V and 3 bases from J, the gap between germline ends came to 10 bases. In germline, CDR1 is MDHEN, CDR2 SYDVKM. This CDR3 contains 12 residues. CDR3 bases: TGTGCCAGCAACAAGCGGGTCTACGAGCAGTACTTC. Translated: CASNKRVYEQYF.

This clone was picked up a small number of times. The J gene is TRBJ2-1, the V gene TRBV18; tentative D call: TRBD1 (6 bases). V dropped 5 bases and J dropped 6 bases, with 14 bases sitting between them. Germline CDR1 is KGHSH and CDR2 is LQKENI. The CDR3 consists of 14 residues. The CDR3: CASSSRLTGNEQFF. CDR3 nucleotides: TGTGCCAGCTCATCACGTCTGACAGGCAATGAGCAGTTCTTC.

This clone was detected only a few times. This chain links TRBV7-9 with TRBJ2-7, with 9 bases fitting TRBD1. The V gene end was trimmed by 6 bases and the J gene end by 6 bases; junction bases not matched to a gene: 6. This CDR3 is 13 amino acids long. Germline V lookup: CDR1 SEHNR, CDR2 FQNEAQ (reference sequence). This CDR3 is CASRNRGLSEQYF. As DNA, the CDR3 is TGTGCCAGCAGGAACAGGGGGCTTAGCGAGCAGTACTTC.

This clone was counted only a few times. The J gene is TRBJ2-1, the V gene TRBV14; tentative D call: TRBD2 (5 bases). The CDR3 runs 15 residues. Looked up from germline, CDR1 is SGHDN and CDR2 is FVKESK. V gave up 1 base and J gave up 2 bases, with 9 bases separating them. The CDR3 nucleotides read TGTGCCAGCAGCCAAGTGTCCGGGACCTACAATGAGCAGTTCTTC. Its protein is CASSQVSGTYNEQFF.

This clone showed up just a few times. The J gene is TRBJ2-3, the V gene TRBV27; possibly TRBD2 for D (5 bases). The CDR3 has 12 residues. Deletions cut 8 bases from V and 6 bases from J, with 12 bases between. Germline loops: CDR1 MNHEY, CDR2 SMNVEV (reference sequence). The CDR3 DNA reads TGTGCCAGCGCGGGCCGGGCGGATACGCAGTATTTT. Translated: CASAGRADTQYF.

J is TRBJ2-7 and V is TRBV6-5, with 13 bases that match TRBD2. This CDR3 contains 15 residues. Germline V gene data show CDR1 as MNHEY and CDR2 as SVGAGI. V trimming: 2 bases; J trimming: 4 bases; junction bases outside the gene matches: 2. The CDR3 sequence: CASSYRLAGGYEQYF. The CDR3 bases are TGTGCCAGCAGTTACCGACTAGCGGGGGGATACGAGCAGTACTTC.

The chain uses TRBV7-3 and TRBJ2-6; the D gene is possibly TRBD2 (6 bases). The CDR3 runs to 18 residues. CDR1 is SGHTA, CDR2 FQGTGA, per germline. Trimming cost V 0 bases and J 0 bases, with 12 bases left between them. The CDR3 spells CASSLTRGIGSGANVLTF. DNA of the CDR3: TGTGCCAGCAGCTTAACGCGGGGTATCGGCTCTGGGGCCAACGTCCTGACTTTC.

This clone was counted many times. This chain links TRBV29-1 with TRBJ2-5; 8 positions match TRBD1. Per germline, CDR1 SQVTM and CDR2 ANQGSEA. The V gene end was trimmed by 6 bases and the J gene end by 4 bases; junction bases not matched to a gene: 4. This CDR3 is built from 12 residues. CDR3 loop: CSVLGQGETQYF. The CDR3 DNA reads as TGCAGCGTCCTCGGACAGGGAGAGACCCAGTACTTC.

The CDR3 nucleotides are TGTGCCAGCAGTTCCGGACTAGCGGGAGCTGAGCAGTTCTTC. Its translation: CASSSGLAGAEQFF. This chain joins TRBV7-2 and TRBJ2-1; TRBD2 agrees at 13 bases. V dropped 6 bases and J dropped 9; count of bases not matched to a gene: 5. The CDR3 has 14 amino acids. The germline gives CDR1 SGHTA, CDR2 FQGNSA.

This clone was detected a few times. This chain connects TRBV23-1 to TRBJ2-7; 10 bases align to TRBD1. TRBV23-1 is filed as an ORF, its function uncertain. CDR3 length: 16 residues. The ends lost 3 bases at V and 1 base at J; junction bases unmatched: 6. CDR3 bases: TGCGCCAGCAGTCACTCGGTGGGACAGGGGTCCTACGAGCAGTACTTC. It translates to CASSHSVGQGSYEQYF.

There are a few counts of this clone. The chain employs TRBV19 and TRBJ2-3; maybe TRBD2 (6 bases). Germline V gene data show CDR1 as LNHDA and CDR2 as SQIVND (reference sequence). V shed 10 bases and J shed 8 bases, with 19 bases lying between them. The length of the CDR3 is 13 residues. The chain's CDR3 is CAISDGGQSTQYF. CDR3 bases: TGTGCCATCTCCGATGGAGGGCAATCTACGCAGTATTTT.

This rearrangement joins TRBV30 to TRBJ2-1, with TRBD1 as a possible D gene (6 bases). The CDR3 is 16 amino acids. Trimming removed 0 bases from V and 3 bases from J, with 15 bases in between. Germline CDR1 is GTSNPN and CDR2 is SVGIG (reference sequence). The CDR3 coding sequence is TGTGCCTGGAGTGTACAGGGCAGGGGAAACTACAATGAGCAGTTCTTC. Translating it yields CAWSVQGRGNYNEQFF.

The chain couples TRBV5-1 to TRBJ1-2; 9 bases align to TRBD1. Germline CDR1 and CDR2: SGHRS and YFSETQ. CDR3 size: 13 residues. The J segment lost 6 bases and the V segment lost 1 base, leaving 1 base of the junction unmatched. This chain's CDR3 is CASSLRTGDGYTF. CDR3 bases: TGCGCCAGCAGCTTGAGGACAGGGGATGGCTACACCTTC.

This clone was picked up a small number of times. This chain joins TRBV25-1 and TRBJ2-2; 7 bases align to TRBD1. The length of the CDR3 is 16 residues. Germline lookup yields CDR1 MGHDK and CDR2 SYGVNS. J gave up 2 bases and V 3 bases, and 6 bases lay outside the gene matches. This CDR3 reads CASSDPDRKNTGELFF. CDR3 coding DNA: TGTGCCAGCAGTGACCCGGACAGGAAAAACACCGGGGAGCTGTTTTTT.

The chain links TRBV7-9 to TRBJ2-2, with 10 bases identical to TRBD2. The CDR3 length is 16 residues. V dropped 5 bases and J dropped 1; count of bases not matched to a gene: 4. The germline V gene encodes CDR1 SEHNR and CDR2 FQNEAQ (reference sequence). In DNA, the CDR3 is TGTGCCAGCAGCAAGGGACTAGCGTTGAACACCGGGGAGCTGTTTTTT. It encodes CASSKGLALNTGELFF.

The chain recombines TRBV7-2 with TRBJ2-7; possible D gene TRBD2, 5 bases. V was shortened by 1 base and J by 6 bases, with 13 bases between the two germline ends. Germline V gives CDR1 SGHTA, CDR2 FQGNSA. This CDR3 spans 14 amino acids. The CDR3 DNA reads TGTGCCAGCAGCTTAGTGGGCTCGGGGAGCGAGCAGTACTTC. This translates into CASSLVGSGSEQYF.

This clone occurred a few times. The rearrangement links TRBV5-1 to TRBJ2-2; D possibly corresponds to TRBD2 (5 bases). CDR1 SGHRS and CDR2 YFSETQ come from the germline V gene. This CDR3 has 16 residues. V was pared by 2 bases and J by 4 bases, with 15 bases between. The CDR3 loop reads CASSFEGLPATGELFF. DNA of the CDR3: TGCGCCAGCAGCTTCGAGGGCCTCCCGGCCACCGGGGAGCTGTTTTTT.

In its sample, this clone was seen a few times. J is TRBJ2-6 and V is TRBV6-4; D gene ambiguous. The CDR3 spans 16 residues. V was shortened by 1 base and J by 0 bases, with 7 bases between the two germline ends. Germline V gene lookup returns CDR1 MRHNA and CDR2 SNTAGT. CDR3 bases: TGTGCCAGCAGTGACTTCCCGGGCTCTGGGGCCAACGTCCTGACTTTC. Translation gives CASSDFPGSGANVLTF.